This paragraph covers one TCR beta chain sequence. The record originates from a study of blood T cell repertoires in COVID-19. On the study more broadly: Researchers got acute and convalescent COVID-19 samples from the United States, Italy and Spain. T cells, B-cell-depleted T cells, or PBMCs provided the cDNA or gDNA that served as material.

Germline CDR1 and CDR2: SEHNR and FQNEAQ (reference sequence). This CDR3 has 14 amino acids. The ends were cut back, 0 bases at V and 7 bases at J, with 9 bases in the middle. Assay used: immunoSEQ multiplex PCR; TCRdb lists only in-frame clones, some missing. The sample holds 50,000 to 65,000 clones, 85% to 90% seen once. The J gene is TRBJ1-4, the V gene TRBV7-9; perhaps TRBD1 as D (5 bases). Sample: peripheral blood. The receptor's source is a man aged 60-69 years with acute or convalescent COVID-19. CDR3 bases: TGTGCCAGCAGCTTAGCTCAGGGAATTGAAAAACTGTTTTTT. Protein sequence: CASSLAQGIEKLFF.